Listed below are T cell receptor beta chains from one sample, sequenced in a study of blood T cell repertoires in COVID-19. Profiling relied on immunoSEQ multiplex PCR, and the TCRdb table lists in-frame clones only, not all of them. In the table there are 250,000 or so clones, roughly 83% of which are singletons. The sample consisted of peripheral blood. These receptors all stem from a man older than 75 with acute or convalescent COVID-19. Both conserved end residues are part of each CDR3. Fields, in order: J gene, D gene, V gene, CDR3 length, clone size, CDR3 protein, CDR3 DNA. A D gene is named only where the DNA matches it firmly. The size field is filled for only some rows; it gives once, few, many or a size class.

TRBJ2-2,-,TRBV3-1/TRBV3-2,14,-,CASQTGLNTGELFF,TGTGCCAGCCAAACAGGGCTGAACACCGGGGAGCTGTTTTTT
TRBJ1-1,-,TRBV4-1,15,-,CASSQDLQGGTEAFF,TGCGCCAGCAGCCAAGATCTACAGGGCGGCACTGAAGCTTTCTTT
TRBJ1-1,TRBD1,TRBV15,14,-,CATTRDRGRTEAFF,TGTGCCACCACCCGGGACAGGGGGAGGACTGAAGCTTTCTTT
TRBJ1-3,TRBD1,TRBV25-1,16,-,CASSDTGVGSGNTIYF,TGTGCCAGCAGTGACACAGGGGTGGGCTCTGGAAACACCATATATTTT
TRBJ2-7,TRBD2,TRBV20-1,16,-,CSASAPGTSLAYEQYF,TGCAGTGCTAGTGCCCCCGGGACTAGCCTTGCCTACGAGCAGTACTTC
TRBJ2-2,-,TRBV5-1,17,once,CASSLAPVGGNTGELFF,TGCGCCAGCAGCTTGGCCCCTGTAGGGGGAAACACCGGGGAGCTGTTTTTT
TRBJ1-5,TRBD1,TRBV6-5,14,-,CASRRTGAGQPQHF,TGTGCCAGCAGAAGGACAGGGGCAGGTCAGCCCCAGCATTTT
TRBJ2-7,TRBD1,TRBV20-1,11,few,CSAKTGIEQYF,TGCAGTGCAAAGACAGGGATCGAGCAGTACTTC
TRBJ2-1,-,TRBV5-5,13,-,CASSLERYNEQFF,TGTGCCAGCAGCTTGGAGAGATACAATGAGCAGTTCTTC
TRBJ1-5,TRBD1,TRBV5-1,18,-,CASSPGQALTYSNQPQHF,TGCGCCAGCAGCCCAGGACAGGCCCTCACTTATAGCAATCAGCCCCAGCATTTT
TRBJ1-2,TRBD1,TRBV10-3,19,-,CAISESGGVSPRRGYGYTF,TGTGCCATCAGTGAGTCAGGGGGCGTAAGTCCACGACGGGGCTATGGCTACACCTTC
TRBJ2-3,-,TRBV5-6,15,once,CASKTRGTKIDTQYF,TGTGCCAGCAAAACGAGGGGGACTAAAATAGATACGCAGTATTTT
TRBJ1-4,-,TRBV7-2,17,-,CASSLVPSVIQGEKLFF,TGTGCCAGCAGCTTAGTTCCATCTGTGATCCAGGGTGAAAAACTGTTTTTT
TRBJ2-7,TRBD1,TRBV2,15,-,CASQTPTGGRAEQYF,TGTGCCAGCCAAACCCCAACAGGGGGAAGGGCCGAGCAGTACTTC
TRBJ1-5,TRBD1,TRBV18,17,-,CASSPGTGVRSNQPQHF,TGTGCCAGCTCACCAGGGACAGGGGTGCGGAGCAATCAGCCCCAGCATTTT
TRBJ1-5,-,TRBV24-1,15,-,CATSDSGAGNQPQHF,TGTGCCACCAGTGACTCAGGGGCGGGCAATCAGCCCCAGCATTTT
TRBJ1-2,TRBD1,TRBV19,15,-,CASSASGTGVNGYTF,TGTGCCAGTAGTGCCTCCGGGACAGGGGTGAATGGCTACACCTTC
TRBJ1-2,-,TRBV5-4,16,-,CASSLGTAGFAYGYTF,TGTGCCAGCAGCTTGGGGACAGCTGGATTCGCCTATGGCTACACCTTC